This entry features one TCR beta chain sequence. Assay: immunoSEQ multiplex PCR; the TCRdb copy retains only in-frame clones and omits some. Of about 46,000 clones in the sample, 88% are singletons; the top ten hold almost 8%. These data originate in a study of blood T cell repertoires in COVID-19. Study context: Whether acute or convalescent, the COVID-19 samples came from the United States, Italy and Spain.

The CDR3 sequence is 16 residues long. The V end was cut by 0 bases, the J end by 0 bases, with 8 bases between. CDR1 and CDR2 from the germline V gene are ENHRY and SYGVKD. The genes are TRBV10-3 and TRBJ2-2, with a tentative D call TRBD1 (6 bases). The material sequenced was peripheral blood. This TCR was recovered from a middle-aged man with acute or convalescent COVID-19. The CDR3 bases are TGTGCCATCAGTGAGTCGACAGGAGCGAACACCGGGGAGCTGTTTTTT. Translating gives CAISESTGANTGELFF.